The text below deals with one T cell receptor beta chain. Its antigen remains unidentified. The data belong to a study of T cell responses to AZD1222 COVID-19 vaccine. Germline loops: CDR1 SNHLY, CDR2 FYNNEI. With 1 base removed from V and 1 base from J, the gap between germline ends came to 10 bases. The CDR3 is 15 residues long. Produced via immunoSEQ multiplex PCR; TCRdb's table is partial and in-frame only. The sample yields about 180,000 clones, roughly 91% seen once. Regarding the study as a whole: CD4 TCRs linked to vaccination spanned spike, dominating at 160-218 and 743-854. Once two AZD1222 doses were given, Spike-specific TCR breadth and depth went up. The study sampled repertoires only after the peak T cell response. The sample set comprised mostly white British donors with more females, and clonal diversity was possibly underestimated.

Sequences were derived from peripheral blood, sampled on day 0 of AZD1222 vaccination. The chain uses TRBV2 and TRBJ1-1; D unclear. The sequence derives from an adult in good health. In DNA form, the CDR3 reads TGTGCCAGCAGTGAAGAGGCGGCCAAGAACACTGAAGCTTTCTTT. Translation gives CASSEEAAKNTEAFF.